Below, 23 T cell receptor beta chains from the same sample are listed, as sequenced in a study of T cell changes during pregnancy in multiple sclerosis. Sequenced by immunoSEQ multiplex PCR; TCRdb stores in-frame clones only, minus some. The sample has some 99,000 clones; roughly 94% are singletons. This sample comprised peripheral blood, obtained after pregnancy. Receptors originate from a female donor in good health, enrolled as a control in a pregnancy study.

The chain employs TRBV30 and TRBJ1-3; weak D call: TRBD1 (5 bases). In germline, CDR1 is GTSNPN, CDR2 SVGIG (reference sequence). The length of the CDR3 is 13 residues. Trimming took 7 bases from V and 0 from J, leaving 10 bases between them. The DNA for the CDR3 is TGTGCCTCGACAGTTAGCTCTGGAAACACCATATATTTT. Translated: CASTVSSGNTIYF.

The DNA for the CDR3 is TGTGCCAGCTCACCAGAACAGGACTCCTACGAGCAGTACTTC. This encodes CASSPEQDSYEQYF. The chain joins TRBV18 to TRBJ2-7; a possible D gene is TRBD1 (5 bases). The CDR3 sequence is 14 residues long. Germline V gene lookup returns CDR1 KGHSH and CDR2 LQKENI. Trimming took 2 bases from V and 0 from J, leaving 8 bases between them.

Points on this clone: Additional DNA sequences in this sample encode the identical CDR3. The chain is built from TRBV18 and TRBJ2-3, with TRBD2 matching over 8 bases. The germline CDR1 and CDR2 sequences are KGHSH and LQKENI. V trimming: 3 bases; J trimming: 1 base; junction bases outside the gene matches: 3. The CDR3 sequence is 15 residues long. DNA for the CDR3: TGTGCCAGCTCACCTGGACTAGCTGGCACAGATACGCAGTATTTT. Its translation: CASSPGLAGTDTQYF.

The J gene is TRBJ1-2, the V gene TRBV5-6; the D gene is possibly TRBD1 (5 bases). Germline CDR1 reads SGHDT; CDR2 reads YYEEEE. The CDR3 loop spans 13 amino acids. V lost 3 bases and J lost 5, with 11 bases in between. CDR3 DNA: TGTGCCAGCAGCTCCTCAGGGTTTTATGGCTACACCTTC. Amino acids: CASSSSGFYGYTF.

The rearrangement uses TRBV2 and TRBJ2-5, with TRBD1 identical over 10 bases. The germline CDR1 and CDR2 sequences are SNHLY and FYNNEI. This CDR3 contains 16 residues. Trimming took 11 bases from V and 0 from J; bases not matched to a gene: 12. The chain's CDR3 is CAGRDRGILYQETQYF. CDR3 sequence (DNA): TGTGCCGGCCGGGACAGGGGAATCCTGTACCAAGAGACCCAGTACTTC.

The gene calls are TRBV27 and TRBJ2-1; TRBD2 agrees at 12 bases. Germline V lookup: CDR1 MNHEY, CDR2 SMNVEV (reference sequence). The J segment lost 5 bases and the V segment lost 1 base, leaving 9 bases of the junction unmatched. This CDR3 comprises 18 residues. CDR3: CASSLYWTSGIGDNEQFF. The CDR3, as DNA: TGTGCCAGCAGTTTATATTGGACTAGCGGGATCGGGGACAATGAGCAGTTCTTC.

This clone was counted a single time. The chain carries TRBV19 and TRBJ2-1, with 14 bases fitting TRBD2. Germline trimming cut 3 bases from V and 10 bases from J; bases unmatched to any gene: 8. The CDR3 has 16 residues. Germline V gives CDR1 LNHDA, CDR2 SQIVND (reference sequence). Written as DNA, the CDR3 is TGTGCCAGTAGTATGGGCGGGACTAGCGGGAGCGACGAGCAGTTCTTC. Translating gives CASSMGGTSGSDEQFF.

The V call is TRBV5-8, the J call TRBJ2-7; D is undetermined. Germline loops: CDR1 SGHTS, CDR2 YDEGEE. The length of the CDR3 is 11 residues. V was trimmed by 10 bases and J by 0 bases, leaving 8 bases between them. This chain's CDR3 is CAGAGSYEQYF. CDR3 nucleotide sequence: TGTGCCGGCGCAGGCTCCTACGAGCAGTACTTC.

To note about this clone: One end of the junction fails to match germline, which may point to a read error. The J gene is TRBJ2-5, the V gene TRBV7-7; TRBD2 aligns across 12 bases. Germline CDR1 is SSHAT and CDR2 is FNYEAQ (reference sequence). This CDR3 spans 15 amino acids. The CDR3 DNA reads as TGTGCTAGCAGCTCACTAGCGGGGGGCAGGGAGACCCAGTACTTC. This codes for CASSSLAGGRETQYF.

The chain combines TRBV2 with TRBJ1-4; D might be TRBD1 (5 bases). Trimming removed 6 bases from V and 8 bases from J, with 13 bases in between. The CDR3 is made up of 13 amino acids. The germline V gene has CDR1 SNHLY and CDR2 FYNNEI. In DNA form, the CDR3 reads TGTGCCAGCAGAAGGGGAACCAAAGAAAAACTGTTTTTT. It specifies CASRRGTKEKLFF.

J is TRBJ1-5 and V is TRBV2, with a weak D call TRBD1 (5 bases). The CDR3 runs to 15 residues. Trimming stripped 3 bases from V and 5 bases from J, with 14 bases between. CDR1 is SNHLY, CDR2 FYNNEI, per germline. CDR3 region: CASSEGGESYQPQHF. The CDR3, as DNA: TGTGCCAGCAGTGAGGGAGGGGAGTCCTATCAGCCCCAGCATTTT.

The chain's CDR3 is CASTLGWRGVPSNQPQHF. CDR3 DNA: TGTGCCAGCACTCTCGGGTGGCGGGGGGTCCCTAGCAATCAGCCCCAGCATTTT. The chain is built from TRBV28 and TRBJ1-5, with D perhaps TRBD1 (5 bases). Germline V gene sequence: CDR1 MDHEN, CDR2 SYDVKM. The CDR3 loop spans 18 amino acids. With 7 bases removed from V and 0 bases from J, the gap between germline ends came to 22 bases.

This chain uses TRBV2 with TRBJ2-1; a weak D match, TRBD2 (5 bases). The CDR3 sequence is 12 residues long. Germline V CDR1 and CDR2: SNHLY, FYNNEI. Trimming took 8 bases from V and 5 from J, leaving 10 bases between them. The DNA of the CDR3 is TGTGCCAGCGGGCCGGGGAACAATGAGCAGTTCTTC. Encoded protein: CASGPGNNEQFF.

The gene calls are TRBV6-6 and TRBJ2-3, with 7 nucleotides matching TRBD1. Losses at the gene ends were 5 bases for V and 2 bases for J; bases not matched to a gene: 7. In germline, CDR1 is MNHNY, CDR2 SVGAGI (reference sequence). The CDR3 is 15 residues long. CDR3 protein: CASSTGTDFTDTQYF. In DNA form, the CDR3 reads TGTGCCAGCAGTACCGGGACAGACTTCACAGATACGCAGTATTTT.

The genes are TRBV6-5 and TRBJ2-3; unclear D gene. CDR1 is MNHEY, CDR2 SVGAGI, per germline. V gave up 3 bases and J gave up 0 bases, with 10 bases separating them. The CDR3 has 15 residues. CDR3 sequence: CASSYRVGSTDTQYF. CDR3 bases: TGTGCCAGCAGTTATCGGGTCGGGAGCACAGATACGCAGTATTTT.

The CDR3 sequence is CASSISGSGSTADTQYF. The DNA of the CDR3 is TGTGCCAGTAGTATATCTGGAAGCGGGAGCACGGCAGATACGCAGTATTTT. The chain is built from TRBV19 and TRBJ2-3, with 8 positions matching TRBD2. In germline, CDR1 is LNHDA, CDR2 SQIVND (reference sequence). Germline trimming cut 2 bases from V and 4 bases from J; bases unmatched to any gene: 11. CDR3 length equals 17 residues.

This chain connects TRBV28 to TRBJ1-3, with TRBD1 identical over 7 bases. Germline CDR1 reads MDHEN; CDR2 reads SYDVKM. The J segment lost 4 bases and the V segment lost 3 bases, leaving 9 bases of the junction unmatched. This CDR3 has 16 residues. Here the CDR3 reads CASSFTIGTVGNTIYF. As DNA, the CDR3 is TGTGCCAGCAGTTTTACTATCGGGACAGTGGGAAACACCATATATTTT.

The chain has TRBV19 and TRBJ2-7; the match to TRBD1 covers 7 bases. J gave up 1 base and V 6 bases, and 3 bases lay outside the gene matches. CDR1 and CDR2 (germline): LNHDA, SQIVND (reference sequence). CDR3 size: 13 residues. The DNA of the CDR3 is TGTGCCAGTAGAGGGACAGTATCCTACGAGCAGTACTTC. This sequence encodes CASRGTVSYEQYF. Supplemented by reference TRBV19 and TRBJ2-7, the full variable domain reads DGGITQSPKYLFRKEGQNVTLSCEQNLNHDAMYWYRQDPGQGLRLIYYSQIVNDFQKGDIAEGYSVSREKKESFPLTVTSAQKNPTAFYLCASRGTVSYEQYFGPGTRLTVT.

The chain recombines TRBV7-3 with TRBJ1-1; TRBD1 agrees at 9 bases. This CDR3 region has 13 residues. V shed 8 bases, J shed 3 bases, and the junction held 4 bases outside the gene matches. Germline-derived CDR1 and CDR2 are SGHTA and FQGTGA. CDR3 amino acids: CASAGQGDTEAFF. Written as DNA, the CDR3 is TGTGCCAGCGCGGGACAGGGAGACACTGAAGCTTTCTTT. The full variable domain, in which reference TRBV7-3 and TRBJ1-1 provide the parts outside the CDR3, is GAGVSQTPSNKVTEKGKYVELRCDPISGHTALYWYRQSLGQGPEFLIYFQGTGAADDSGLPNDRFFAVRPEGSVSTLKIQRTERGDSAVYLCASAGQGDTEAFFGQGTRLTVV.

CDR3 coding DNA: TGTGCCAGCAGTCGTTACAGGGGTGAAGACGGCTACACCTTC. Its translation is CASSRYRGEDGYTF. The gene calls are TRBV27 and TRBJ1-2; 7 nucleotides match TRBD1. The J segment lost 8 bases and the V segment lost 5 bases, leaving 11 bases of the junction unmatched. Per the germline V gene, CDR1 is MNHEY and CDR2 is SMNVEV (reference sequence). The CDR3 is made up of 14 amino acids.

The chain carries TRBV5-5 and TRBJ1-1; D uncertain. V shed 1 base and J shed 4 bases, with 11 bases lying between them. The V gene's germline CDR1 is SGHKS and CDR2 YYEKEE (reference sequence). The CDR3 totals 14 residues. CDR3 region: CASSLSPGPTEAFF. The CDR3 bases are TGTGCCAGCAGCTTGTCACCGGGTCCCACTGAAGCTTTCTTT.

The rearrangement joins TRBV7-9 to TRBJ1-2; 9 bases line up with TRBD1. CDR3 length: 13 residues. V was pared by 5 bases and J by 8 bases, with 6 bases of the junction left unmatched. Germline-derived CDR1 and CDR2 are SEHNR and FQNEAQ (reference sequence). CDR3 DNA: TGTGCCAGCAGCCAACAGGGGGCTGGAGGCTACACCTTC. This codes for CASSQQGAGGYTF.

The gene calls are TRBV19 and TRBJ1-5; no clear D. V was cut by 3 bases and J by 5 bases, with 5 bases left in between. Germline CDR1 LNHDA, CDR2 SQIVND (reference sequence). The CDR3 totals 12 residues. This CDR3 reads CASSIVDQPQHF. DNA of the CDR3: TGTGCCAGTAGTATCGTCGATCAGCCCCAGCATTTT.